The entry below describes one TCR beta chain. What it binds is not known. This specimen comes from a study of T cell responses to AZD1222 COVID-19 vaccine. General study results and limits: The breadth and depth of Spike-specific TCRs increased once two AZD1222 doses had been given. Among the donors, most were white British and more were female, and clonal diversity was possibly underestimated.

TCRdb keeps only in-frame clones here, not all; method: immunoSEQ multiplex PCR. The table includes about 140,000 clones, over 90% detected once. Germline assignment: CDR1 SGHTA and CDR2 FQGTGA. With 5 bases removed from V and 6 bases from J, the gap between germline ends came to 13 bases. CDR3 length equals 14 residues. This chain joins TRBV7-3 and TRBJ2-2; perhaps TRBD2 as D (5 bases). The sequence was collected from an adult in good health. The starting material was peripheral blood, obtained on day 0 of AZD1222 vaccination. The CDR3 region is CASSTSGGPGELFF. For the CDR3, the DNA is TGTGCCAGCAGCACAAGCGGCGGACCCGGGGAGCTGTTTTTT. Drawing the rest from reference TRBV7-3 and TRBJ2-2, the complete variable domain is GAGVSQTPSNKVTEKGKYVELRCDPISGHTALYWYRQSLGQGPEFLIYFQGTGAADDSGLPNDRFFAVRPEGSVSTLKIQRTERGDSAVYLCASSTSGGPGELFFGEGSRLTVL.